This T cell receptor (beta chain) is from a study of blood T cell repertoires in COVID-19. The wider study: PBMCs, B-cell-depleted T cells, or T cells provided the cDNA or gDNA that made up the material.

This CDR3 spans 11 amino acids. Germline CDR1 SQVTM, CDR2 ANQGSEA. V was trimmed by 3 bases and J by 8 bases, leaving 10 bases between them. Authors' data handling: Reference gene primer amplification gave nucleated cell count estimates. The repertoire was sequenced with immunoSEQ multiplex PCR; TCRdb's copy has only in-frame clones and lacks some. V and J calls and clone size are given by that table; D and trimming were obtained from the DNA. The table records fewer than 90,000 clones, 70% to 90% of them present only once. V gene TRBV29-1 combines with J gene TRBJ1-2; D possibly corresponds to TRBD1 (6 bases). The receptor was isolated from an elderly man in a cohort sampled during active COVID-19. The sequenced material came from peripheral blood. In DNA, the CDR3 is TGCAGCGTTGACAGGGGAGTAGGCTACACCTTC. Translated, it gives CSVDRGVGYTF.